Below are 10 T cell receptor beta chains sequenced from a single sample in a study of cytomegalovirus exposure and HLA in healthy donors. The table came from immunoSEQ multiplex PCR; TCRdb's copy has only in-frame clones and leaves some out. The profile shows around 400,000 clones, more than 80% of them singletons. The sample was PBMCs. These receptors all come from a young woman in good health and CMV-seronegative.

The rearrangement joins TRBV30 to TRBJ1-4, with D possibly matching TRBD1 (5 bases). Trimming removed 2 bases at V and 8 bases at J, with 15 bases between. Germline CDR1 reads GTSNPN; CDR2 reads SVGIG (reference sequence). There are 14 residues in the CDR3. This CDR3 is CAWSIRGAGEKLFF. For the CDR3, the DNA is TGTGCCTGGAGTATAAGGGGCGCAGGGGAAAAACTGTTTTTT. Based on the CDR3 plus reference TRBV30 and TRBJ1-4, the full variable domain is SQTIHQWPATLVQPVGSPLSLECTVEGTSNPNLYWYRQAAGRGLQLLFYSVGIGQISSEVPQNLSASRPQDRQFILSSKKLLLSDSGFYLCAWSIRGAGEKLFFGSGTQLSVL.

CDR3 protein: CASSFSGRPGANVLTF. The CDR3 DNA reads as TGTGCCAGCAGCTTTAGCGGGAGACCTGGGGCCAACGTCCTGACTTTC. V and J are TRBV13 and TRBJ2-6, with TRBD2 matching 9 bases. Trimming removed 3 bases from V and 2 bases from J; junction bases left unmatched: 2. This CDR3 is built from 16 residues. Germline V gene sequence: CDR1 PRHDT, CDR2 FYEKMQ (reference sequence). The whole variable domain, filled in from reference TRBV13 and TRBJ2-6, reads AAGVIQSPRHLIKEKRETATLKCYPIPRHDTVYWYQQGPGQDPQFLISFYEKMQSDKGSIPDRFSAQQFSDYHSELNMSSLELGDSALYFCASSFSGRPGANVLTFGAGSRLTVL.

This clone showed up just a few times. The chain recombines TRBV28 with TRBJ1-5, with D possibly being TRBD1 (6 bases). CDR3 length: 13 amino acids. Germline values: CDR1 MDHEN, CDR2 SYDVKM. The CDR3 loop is CVSQGPSNQPQHF. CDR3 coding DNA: TGTGTCTCCCAGGGGCCAAGCAATCAGCCCCAGCATTTT.

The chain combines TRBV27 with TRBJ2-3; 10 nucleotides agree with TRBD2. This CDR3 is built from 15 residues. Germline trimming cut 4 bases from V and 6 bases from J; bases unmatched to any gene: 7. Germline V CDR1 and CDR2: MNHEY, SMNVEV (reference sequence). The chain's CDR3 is CASSWKRGGPDTQYF. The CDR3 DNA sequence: TGTGCCAGCAGTTGGAAGCGGGGGGGCCCTGATACGCAGTATTTT.

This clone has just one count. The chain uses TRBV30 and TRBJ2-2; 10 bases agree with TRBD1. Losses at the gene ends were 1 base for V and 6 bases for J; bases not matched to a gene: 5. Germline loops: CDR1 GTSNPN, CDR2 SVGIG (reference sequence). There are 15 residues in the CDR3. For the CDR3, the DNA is TGTGCCTGGAGTGCGGGACAGGGGAGGGCCGGGGAGCTGTTTTTT. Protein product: CAWSAGQGRAGELFF.

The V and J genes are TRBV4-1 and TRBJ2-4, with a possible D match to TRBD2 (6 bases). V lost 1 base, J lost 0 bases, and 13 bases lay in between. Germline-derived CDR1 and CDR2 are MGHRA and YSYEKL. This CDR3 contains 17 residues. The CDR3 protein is CASSQVRRERAKNIQYF. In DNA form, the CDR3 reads TGCGCCAGCAGCCAAGTGAGACGGGAGCGAGCCAAAAACATTCAGTACTTC.

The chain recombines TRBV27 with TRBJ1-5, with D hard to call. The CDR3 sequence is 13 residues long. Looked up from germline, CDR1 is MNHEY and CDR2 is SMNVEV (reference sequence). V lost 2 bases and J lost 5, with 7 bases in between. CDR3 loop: CASSLTRDQPQHF. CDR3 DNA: TGTGCCAGCAGTTTAACGCGAGATCAGCCCCAGCATTTT.

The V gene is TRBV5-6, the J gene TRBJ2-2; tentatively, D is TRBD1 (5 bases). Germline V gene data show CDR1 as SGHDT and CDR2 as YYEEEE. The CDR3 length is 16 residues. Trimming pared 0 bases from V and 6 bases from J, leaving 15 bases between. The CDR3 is CASSLGPPPRAGELFF. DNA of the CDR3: TGTGCCAGCAGCTTGGGTCCACCGCCCAGGGCCGGGGAGCTGTTTTTT. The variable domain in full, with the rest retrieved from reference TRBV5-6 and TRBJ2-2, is DAGVTQSPTHLIKTRGQQVTLRCSPKSGHDTVSWYQQALGQGPQFIFQYYEEEERQRGNFPDRFSGHQFPNYSSELNVNALLLGDSALYLCASSLGPPPRAGELFFGEGSRLTVL.

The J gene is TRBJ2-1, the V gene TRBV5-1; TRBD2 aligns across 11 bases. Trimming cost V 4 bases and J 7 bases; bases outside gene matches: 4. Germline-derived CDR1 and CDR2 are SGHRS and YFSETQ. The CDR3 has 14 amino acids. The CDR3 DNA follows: TGCGCCAGCAGCAGTAGCGGGGGGGCGAATGAGCAGTTCTTC. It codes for CASSSSGGANEQFF.

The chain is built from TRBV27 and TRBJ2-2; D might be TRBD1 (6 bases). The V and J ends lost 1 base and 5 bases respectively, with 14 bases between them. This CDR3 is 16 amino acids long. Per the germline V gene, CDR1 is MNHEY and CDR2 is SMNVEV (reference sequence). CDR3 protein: CASSLLSRTETGELFF. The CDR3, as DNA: TGTGCCAGCAGTTTATTGAGCAGGACAGAGACCGGGGAGCTGTTTTTT.